Listed below are T cell receptor beta chains from one sample, sequenced in a study of T cell responses to AZD1222 COVID-19 vaccine. The assay was immunoSEQ multiplex PCR, and TCRdb's table has in-frame clones only and misses some. The data show over 130,000 clones, with about 90% seen just once and about 3.5% held by the top ten. Sequencing used peripheral blood, obtained on day 0 of AZD1222 vaccination. Receptors were obtained from an adult in good health. Each CDR3 is given with its conserved first and last residue. D genes are given only for firm matches. Clone size is shown for a subset of rows, as once, few, many or a class of expanded clone.

TRBJ1-2 | NA | TRBV6-4 | NA | 13 | TGTGCCAGCAGTATCAACAGGGCCTATGGCTACACCTTC | CASSINRAYGYTF
TRBJ2-5 | NA | TRBV7-3 | NA | 15 | TGTGCCAGCAGCTTAACGTCGGGGCTTCAAGAGACCCAGTACTTC | CASSLTSGLQETQYF
TRBJ1-2 | NA | TRBV5-4 | NA | 15 | TGTGCCAGCAGCTTGGCCCAGGGGCAGGGCTATGGCTACACCTTC | CASSLAQGQGYGYTF
TRBJ1-1 | NA | TRBV6-2/TRBV6-3 | NA | 14 | TGTGCCAGCAGTCGGATTAACTCTGACACTGAAGCTTTCTTT | CASSRINSDTEAFF
TRBJ1-4 | TRBD1 | TRBV19 | NA | 15 | TGTGCCAGTAGTACCCCGGGACAGTTTAATGAAAAACTGTTTTTT | CASSTPGQFNEKLFF
TRBJ2-7 | TRBD1 | TRBV6-1 | NA | 15 | TGTGCCAGCAGTGAGGGACAGACCGCGACCTACGAGCAGTACTTC | CASSEGQTATYEQYF
TRBJ1-1 | NA | TRBV28 | once | 15 | TGTGCCAGCAGTTTATATGCGGGGAGCGGGACTGAAGCTTTCTTT | CASSLYAGSGTEAFF
TRBJ2-7 | NA | TRBV9 | NA | 15 | TGTGCCAGCAGCCTCCGGGACAAGAGCTCCTACGAGCAGTACTTC | CASSLRDKSSYEQYF
TRBJ1-1 | NA | TRBV24-1 | NA | 14 | TGTGCCACCAGTGCGGGGCAGGGGAACACTGAAGCTTTCTTT | CATSAGQGNTEAFF
TRBJ2-3 | NA | TRBV27 | NA | 14 | TGTGCCAGCAGTACGGACCGTGTTCGGGATACGCAGTATTTT | CASSTDRVRDTQYF
TRBJ1-2 | NA | TRBV10-1 | NA | 22 | TGCGCCAGCAGTGAGGTATGCGGAGAGCAAGACGGGACGGACGGACGAGCGTATGGCTACACCTTC | CASSEVCGEQDGTDGRAYGYTF
TRBJ2-1 | TRBD2 | TRBV3-1/TRBV3-2 | few | 16 | TGTGCCAGCAGCCATAGGACTAGCGGGCTGTACAATGAGCAGTTCTTC | CASSHRTSGLYNEQFF
TRBJ2-1 | TRBD2 | TRBV27 | NA | 15 | TGTGCCAGCAGTTTACGAGCGGGAGCTTACAATGAGCAGTTCTTC | CASSLRAGAYNEQFF
TRBJ1-1 | TRBD1 | TRBV27 | NA | 14 | TGTGCCAGCAGTCCCCGGACAGGGAACACTGAAGCTTTCTTT | CASSPRTGNTEAFF
TRBJ2-5 | TRBD2 | TRBV5-4 | NA | 16 | TGTGCCAGCAGACGTACGGGACTAGCCCTACAAGAGACCCAGTACTTC | CASRRTGLALQETQYF
TRBJ2-7 | NA | TRBV21-1 | NA | 18 | TGTGCCAGCAGCAAAGGTCGGAGCGGGAGGGCCACTAGCTACGAGCAGTACTTC | CASSKGRSGRATSYEQYF
TRBJ1-5 | TRBD1 | TRBV19 | NA | 13 | TGTGCCAGTAGGACGGACAGGGTTCAGCCCCAGCATTTT | CASRTDRVQPQHF
TRBJ2-3 | TRBD2 | TRBV5-4 | NA | 16 | TGTGCCAGCAGCGGACTAGCGGGAGCCCACACAGATACGCAGTATTTT | CASSGLAGAHTDTQYF
TRBJ1-2 | TRBD1 | TRBV29-1 | NA | 13 | TGCAGCGTTGACGGACAGGGGTTCTATGGCTACACCTTC | CSVDGQGFYGYTF
TRBJ2-3 | TRBD1 | TRBV5-1 | NA | 15 | TGCGCCAGCACAATCCAGGGGGATGGCACAGATACGCAGTATTTT | CASTIQGDGTDTQYF
TRBJ1-6 | NA | TRBV5-6 | NA | 17 | TGTGCCAGCAGCCGTAAACACAGACAGCTGTATAATTCACCCCTCCACTTT | CASSRKHRQLYNSPLHF
TRBJ1-6 | NA | TRBV5-5 | few | 16 | TGTGCCAGCAGCTTGGAGTTCTCAGTAGGACGAACCGCGCTCCACTTT | CASSLEFSVGRTALHF
TRBJ2-1 | NA | TRBV14 | NA | 21 | TGTGCCAGCAGCCATGAAAAAATAGGGAGTCCAAATATTAGCTCCTACAATGAGCAGTTCTTC | CASSHEKIGSPNISSYNEQFF
TRBJ1-4 | NA | TRBV15 | NA | 17 | TGTGCCACCAGCCCCCGGGTCTCGCTTGCAACTAATGAAAAACTGTTTTTT | CATSPRVSLATNEKLFF
TRBJ1-5 | NA | TRBV3-1/TRBV3-2 | NA | 14 | TGTGCCAGCAGCCAAGAATCGAGAGATCAGCCCCAGCATTTT | CASSQESRDQPQHF
TRBJ1-3 | NA | TRBV12-3/TRBV12-4 | once | 11 | TGTGCCAGCACCAGTGGAAACACCATATATTTT | CASTSGNTIYF
TRBJ2-1 | NA | TRBV12-3/TRBV12-4 | NA | 12 | TGTGCCAGCAGCCCTAGCGTCGACGAGCAGTTCTTC | CASSPSVDEQFF
TRBJ2-3 | TRBD2 | TRBV4-3 | NA | 15 | TGCGCCAGCAGCCACGGACTAGCGGGATCAGATACGCAGTATTTT | CASSHGLAGSDTQYF
TRBJ1-2 | NA | TRBV27 | NA | 12 | TGTGCCAGCAGCTCCGAGGGCCATGGCTACACCTTC | CASSSEGHGYTF
TRBJ2-7 | NA | TRBV27 | NA | 13 | TGTGCCAGCAAAGGGACGGAGCCCTACGAGCAGTACTTC | CASKGTEPYEQYF
TRBJ2-2 | NA | TRBV5-4 | NA | 15 | TGTGCCAGCAGCTTGGCGGGTCGGGGCACCGGGGAGCTGTTTTTT | CASSLAGRGTGELFF
TRBJ2-5 | NA | TRBV7-2 | once | 15 | TGTGCCAGCAGCCCACAGGGTTTGGGCCCGGAGACCCAGTACTTC | CASSPQGLGPETQYF
TRBJ1-1 | NA | TRBV19 | NA | 14 | TGTGCCAGTAGCCAGGAGGCGTTAGGCACTGAAGCTTTCTTT | CASSQEALGTEAFF
TRBJ1-6 | NA | TRBV6-5 | NA | 15 | TGTGCCAGCAGCCACTCAGGAGTTGCAAATTCACCCCTCCACTTT | CASSHSGVANSPLHF
TRBJ2-3 | TRBD2 | TRBV3-1/TRBV3-2 | NA | 15 | TGTGCCAGCAGCCGACTAGCCGGTAGCACAGATACGCAGTATTTT | CASSRLAGSTDTQYF
TRBJ2-2 | NA | TRBV9 | NA | 13 | TGTGCCAGCAGCGCCGGATCCACCGGGGAGCTGTTTTTT | CASSAGSTGELFF